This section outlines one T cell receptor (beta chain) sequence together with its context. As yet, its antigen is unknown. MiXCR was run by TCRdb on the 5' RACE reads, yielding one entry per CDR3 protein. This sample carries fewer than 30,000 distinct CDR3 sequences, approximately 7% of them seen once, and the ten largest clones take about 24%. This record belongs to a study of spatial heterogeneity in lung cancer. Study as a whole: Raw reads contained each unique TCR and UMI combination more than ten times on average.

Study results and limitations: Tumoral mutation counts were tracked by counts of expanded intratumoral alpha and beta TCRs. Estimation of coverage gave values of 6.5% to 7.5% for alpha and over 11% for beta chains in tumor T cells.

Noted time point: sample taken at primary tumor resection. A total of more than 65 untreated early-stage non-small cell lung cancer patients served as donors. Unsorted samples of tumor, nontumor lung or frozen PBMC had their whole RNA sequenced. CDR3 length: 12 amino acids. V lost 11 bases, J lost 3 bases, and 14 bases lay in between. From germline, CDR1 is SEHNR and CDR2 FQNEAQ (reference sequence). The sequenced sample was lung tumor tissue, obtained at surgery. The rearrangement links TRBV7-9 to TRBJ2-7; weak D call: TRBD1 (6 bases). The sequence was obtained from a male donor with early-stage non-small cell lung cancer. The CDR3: CARRTDGYEQYF. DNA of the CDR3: TGTGCCCGTCGGACAGACGGCTACGAGCAGTACTTC.